There are many counts of the clone carrying this TCR beta chain. V was clipped by 5 bases and J by 2 bases, with 10 bases between them. The CDR3 runs 13 residues. Germline V gene data show CDR1 as SGHRS and CDR2 as YFSETQ. This sample is part of a study of T cells after yellow fever vaccination. The study, taken as a whole, reports: Primary-vaccination clones mostly resurfaced post-booster (about 96% CD4, just under 90% CD8).

TCRdb used MiXCR to reprocess the 5' RACE reads, holding one entry per CDR3 protein. The sample has 5,000 or so distinct CDR3 sequences, 5.5% to 7% seen once. Here the sequenced sample was PBMCs, either bulk or a sorted T-cell subset (CD4+, CD8+, memory, or dextramer-sorted; not recorded which), taken approximately 16 days after the first yellow fever vaccination. The J gene is TRBJ2-5, the V gene TRBV5-1; possibly TRBD2 for D (5 bases). This receptor was taken from a man aged 18 to 35 who received the YFV17D yellow fever vaccine. The CDR3 sequence: CASREAAQETQYF. CDR3 sequence (DNA): TGCGCCAGCAGAGAAGCGGCACAAGAGACCCAGTACTTC.